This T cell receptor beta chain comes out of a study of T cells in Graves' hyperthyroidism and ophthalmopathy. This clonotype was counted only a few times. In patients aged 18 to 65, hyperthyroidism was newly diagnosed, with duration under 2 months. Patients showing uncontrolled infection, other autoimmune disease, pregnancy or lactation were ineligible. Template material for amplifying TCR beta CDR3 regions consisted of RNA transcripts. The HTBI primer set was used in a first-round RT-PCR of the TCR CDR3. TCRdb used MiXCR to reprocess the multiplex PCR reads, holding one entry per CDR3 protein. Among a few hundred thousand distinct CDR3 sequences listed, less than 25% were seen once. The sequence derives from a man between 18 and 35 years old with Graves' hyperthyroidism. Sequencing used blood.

The CDR3, as DNA: TGCGCCAGCAGTGAGTCAGGGACCCAGTACTTC. Protein product: CASSESGTQYF. The rearrangement uses TRBV10-2 and TRBJ2-5; D remains ambiguous. This CDR3 is 11 amino acids long. Trimming took 0 bases from V and 7 from J, leaving 3 bases between them. The V gene's germline CDR1 is WSHSY and CDR2 SAAADI.